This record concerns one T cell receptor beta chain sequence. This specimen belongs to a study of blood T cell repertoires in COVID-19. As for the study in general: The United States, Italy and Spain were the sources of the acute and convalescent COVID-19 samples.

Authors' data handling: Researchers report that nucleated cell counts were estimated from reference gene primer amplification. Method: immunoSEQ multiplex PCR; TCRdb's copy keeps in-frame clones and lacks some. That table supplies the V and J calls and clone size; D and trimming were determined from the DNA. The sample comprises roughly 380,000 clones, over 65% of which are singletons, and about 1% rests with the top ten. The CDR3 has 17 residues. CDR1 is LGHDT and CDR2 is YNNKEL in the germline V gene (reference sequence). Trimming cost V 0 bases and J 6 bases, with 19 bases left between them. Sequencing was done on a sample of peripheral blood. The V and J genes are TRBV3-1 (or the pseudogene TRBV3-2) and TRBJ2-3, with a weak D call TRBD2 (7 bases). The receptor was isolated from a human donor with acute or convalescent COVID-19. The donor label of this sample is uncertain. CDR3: CASSQDIVRGGADTQYF. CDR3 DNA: TGTGCCAGCAGCCAAGATATAGTGAGGGGGGGGGCCGATACGCAGTATTTT.